This passage covers 24 T cell receptor beta chains from one sample sequenced in a study of blood T cells in healthy people across ages. A sample-barcoded 5' primer and a J-beta primer mix were used in a second PCR of roughly 6 to 11 cycles. TCRdb passed the 5' RACE reads through MiXCR, listing each CDR3 protein once. The sample includes fewer than 750,000 distinct CDR3 sequences, around half of them seen just once. The source material was blood. The source is an elderly man in good health.

This chain joins TRBV12-3 or TRBV12-4 and TRBJ2-1; D uncertain. V gave up 3 bases and J gave up 9 bases, with 9 bases separating them. The CDR3 loop spans 12 amino acids. The CDR3 loop reads CASSFDRFEQFF. CDR3 DNA: TGTGCCAGCAGTTTCGATAGGTTTGAGCAGTTCTTC.

A few counts support this clonotype. The chain links TRBV20-1 to TRBJ2-1; maybe TRBD2 (6 bases). This CDR3 contains 14 residues. CDR1 and CDR2 (germline): DFQATT, SNEGSKA (reference sequence). Trimming pared 6 bases from V and 0 bases from J, leaving 12 bases between. The CDR3 sequence: CSAPLATSYNEQFF. Written as DNA, the CDR3 is TGCAGTGCGCCCCTAGCGACCTCCTACAATGAGCAGTTCTTC.

With respect to this clonotype: Germline is not matched at one junction end, which may reflect a read error. This rearrangement joins TRBV7-6 to TRBJ2-1; 8 bases line up with TRBD2. The V gene's germline CDR1 is SGHVS and CDR2 FNYEAQ. The CDR3 length is 15 residues. The CDR3, as DNA: TGTGCTAGCAGCTTAGTCCCGGGGGGGTACAGTGAGCAGTTCTTC. Translating it yields CASSLVPGGYSEQFF.

The chain's CDR3 is CASSFTGNSNQPQHF. CDR3 bases: TGTGCCAGCAGTTTTACAGGGAATAGCAATCAGCCCCAGCATTTT. The chain couples TRBV9 to TRBJ1-5, with a tentative D call TRBD1 (6 bases). V lost 5 bases, J lost 0 bases, and 12 bases lay in between. Germline CDR1 SGDLS, CDR2 YYNGEE. The length of the CDR3 is 15 residues.

This chain connects TRBV28 to TRBJ2-4, with 9 bases lining up with TRBD2. The closer fit of TRBJ2-7 to the DNA end suggests the J call may be wrong. Germline lookup yields CDR1 MDHEN and CDR2 SYDVKM. The CDR3 consists of 14 residues. CDR3 nucleotide sequence: TGTGCCAGCACCAAAAGGACTAGCGATTACGAGCAGTACTTC. This gives the protein CASTKRTSDYEQYF.

The chain carries TRBV29-1 and TRBJ2-7; D is ambiguous. V shed 4 bases and J shed 0 bases, with 7 bases lying between them. Germline V lookup: CDR1 SQVTM, CDR2 ANQGSEA. CDR3 length: 12 amino acids. The CDR3 region is CSVAATSYEQYF. In nucleotides, the CDR3 is TGCAGCGTTGCTGCGACCTCCTACGAGCAGTACTTC.

This clonotype was observed a handful of times. This chain links TRBV9 with TRBJ2-5, with D unresolved. CDR3 length: 13 residues. Germline V gene sequence: CDR1 SGDLS, CDR2 YYNGEE. V was shortened by 1 base and J by 5 bases, with 9 bases between the two germline ends. CDR3 DNA sequence: TGTGCCAGCAGCGTACGGACGGGCGAGACCCAGTACTTC. Amino acids: CASSVRTGETQYF.

V and J are TRBV20-1 and TRBJ1-5; D is uncertain. Germline CDR1 is DFQATT and CDR2 is SNEGSKA (reference sequence). Between the trimmed V and J ends, which lost 0 bases and 6 bases, there was a span of 12 bases. The CDR3 totals 14 residues. Written as DNA, the CDR3 is TGCAGTGCTAGAGATACGGGGTCCGGTCAGCCCCAGCATTTT. It translates to CSARDTGSGQPQHF.

J is TRBJ2-1 and V is TRBV7-2; D ambiguous. CDR3 length: 11 amino acids. Germline V lookup: CDR1 SGHTA, CDR2 FQGNSA. The V end was cut by 3 bases, the J end by 8 bases, with 5 bases between. CDR3 nucleotide sequence: TGTGCCAGCAGCTTTTCAGATGAGCAGTTCTTC. This codes for CASSFSDEQFF.

Remarks on this clonotype: Without the conserved terminal phenylalanine or tryptophan, this CDR3 likely stems from a read error. The limits of the CDR3 on the DNA are not certain, so only TCRdb's listed CDR3 is given. The chain couples TRBV6-6 to TRBJ2-5; the D call in the table, TRBD2, was not verified against the DNA. The CDR3 is 16 residues long, counting both termini. Germline V gene sequence: CDR1 MNHNY, CDR2 SVGAGI (reference sequence). The CDR3 loop is CASSSPGGGLGYTFGS.

This clonotype appeared a single time. This clone may be a read error of a much larger clone one base away. The chain recombines TRBV6-6 with TRBJ2-3; 9 bases align to TRBD2. Per germline, CDR1 MNHNY and CDR2 SVGAGI (reference sequence). J was trimmed by 2 bases and V by 6 bases; bases with no gene match: 9. The CDR3 contains 16 residues. DNA for the CDR3: TGTGCCAGCAGGGGAGCGGGAGGTCCCAACACAGATACGCAGTATTTT. This encodes CASRGAGGPNTDTQYF.

The CDR3, as DNA: TGTGCCAGCAGCGTAATGGCACAGGGACTGAATGAAAAACTGTTTTTT. This translates into CASSVMAQGLNEKLFF. This chain connects TRBV9 to TRBJ1-4; tentatively, D is TRBD1 (6 bases). The ends were cut back, 1 base at V and 5 bases at J, with 15 bases in the middle. This CDR3 region has 16 residues. The germline gives CDR1 SGDLS, CDR2 YYNGEE. The full variable domain, rest sourced from reference TRBV9 and TRBJ1-4, is DSGVTQTPKHLITATGQRVTLRCSPRSGDLSVYWYQQSLDQGLQFLIQYYNGEERAKGNILERFSAQQFPDLHSELNLSSLELGDSALYFCASSVMAQGLNEKLFFGSGTQLSVL.

V gene TRBV7-2 combines with J gene TRBJ2-1; 13 positions match TRBD2. Trimming at V came to 2 bases and at J to 9 bases, leaving 10 bases not matched to a gene. Germline loops: CDR1 SGHTA, CDR2 FQGNSA. The CDR3 extends over 17 amino acids. CDR3 nucleotide sequence: TGTGCCAGCAGCTTACGACTAGCGGGGGGACTTCGGAGTGAGCAGTTCTTC. Translation gives CASSLRLAGGLRSEQFF. Full variable domain (missing parts from reference TRBV7-2 and TRBJ2-1): GAGVSQSPSNKVTEKGKDVELRCDPISGHTALYWYRQSLGQGLEFLIYFQGNSAPDKSGLPSDRFSAERTGGSVSTLTIQRTQQEDSAVYLCASSLRLAGGLRSEQFFGPGTRLTVL.

This rearrangement joins TRBV7-9 to TRBJ2-1; D may be TRBD2 (6 bases). The germline CDR1 and CDR2 sequences are SEHNR and FQNEAQ (reference sequence). Trimming removed 5 bases at V and 6 bases at J, with 14 bases between. This CDR3 has 14 residues. CDR3 protein: CASSPERATNEQFF. The CDR3 DNA is TGTGCCAGCAGCCCCGAGCGGGCTACCAATGAGCAGTTCTTC. The complete variable domain, with remaining parts taken from reference TRBV7-9 and TRBJ2-1, reads DTGVSQNPRHKITKRGQNVTFRCDPISEHNRLYWYRQTLGQGPEFLTYFQNEAQLEKSRLLSDRFSAERPKGSFSTLEIQRTEQGDSAMYLCASSPERATNEQFFGPGTRLTVL.

CDR3 coding DNA: TGTGCCACAAAGAGGGGGTCGACTCAGCCCCAGCATTTT. Translating gives CATKRGSTQPQHF. This chain connects TRBV6-5 to TRBJ1-5; weak D call: TRBD1 (6 bases). The CDR3 is 13 amino acids. The V end lost 10 bases, the J end lost 6 bases, and 16 bases lay between the germline ends. Looked up from germline, CDR1 is MNHEY and CDR2 is SVGAGI.

Here the CDR3 reads CASSPREGSEKLFF. In DNA, the CDR3 is TGTGCCAGCAGCCCCCGGGAAGGGTCTGAAAAACTGTTTTTT. The chain employs TRBV3-1 and TRBJ1-4; no clear D. Germline CDR1 reads LGHDT; CDR2 reads YNNKEL (reference sequence). There are 14 residues in the CDR3. The V gene lost 4 bases and the J gene lost 7 bases, with 13 bases spanning the gap.

The CDR3 sequence is CASSLRGGLMNTEAFF. Written as DNA, the CDR3 is TGCGCCAGCAGCTTGAGAGGGGGCCTGATGAACACTGAAGCTTTCTTT. The rearrangement joins TRBV5-1 to TRBJ1-1; 7 bases match TRBD1. The CDR3 is 16 residues long. The J segment lost 0 bases and the V segment lost 1 base, leaving 6 bases of the junction unmatched. CDR1 is SGHRS, CDR2 YFSETQ, per germline. Drawing the rest from reference TRBV5-1 and TRBJ1-1, the complete variable domain is KAGVTQTPRYLIKTRGQQVTLSCSPISGHRSVSWYQQTPGQGLQFLFEYFSETQRNKGNFPGRFSGRQFSNSRSEMNVSTLELGDSALYLCASSLRGGLMNTEAFFGQGTRLTVV.

This clonotype came up a few times. This chain connects TRBV27 to TRBJ2-1; TRBD2 might be the D (5 bases). Germline V CDR1 and CDR2: MNHEY, SMNVEV (reference sequence). This CDR3 is built from 15 residues. V lost 6 bases, J lost 9 bases, and 21 bases lay in between. The CDR3 protein is CASRLELTQQSEQFF. The CDR3 nucleotides read TGTGCCAGCAGACTAGAGTTGACGCAACAGAGTGAGCAGTTCTTC.

The rearrangement uses TRBV3-1 and TRBJ1-5, with D uncertain. The CDR3 is made up of 18 amino acids. Trimming removed 0 bases from V and 1 base from J, with 16 bases in between. The germline gives CDR1 LGHDT, CDR2 YNNKEL (reference sequence). CDR3 nucleotides: TGTGCCAGCAGCCAAGATAAGTATTCGGACGGGAGCAATCAGCCCCAGCATTTT. Protein product: CASSQDKYSDGSNQPQHF. Drawing the rest from reference TRBV3-1 and TRBJ1-5, the complete variable domain is DTAVSQTPKYLVTQMGNDKSIKCEQNLGHDTMYWYKQDSKKFLKIMFSYNNKELIINETVPNRFSPKSPDKAHLNLHINSLELGDSAVYFCASSQDKYSDGSNQPQHFGDGTRLSIL.

This clonotype was counted ten times or more. As DNA, the CDR3 is TGTGCCAGCAGCCAAGACCCGATAGGGGGCCCCAAAAACATTCAGTACTTC. Amino acids: CASSQDPIGGPKNIQYF. The V gene is TRBV4-2, the J gene TRBJ2-4; 7 bases agree with TRBD1. Germline CDR1 is LGHNA and CDR2 is YNFKEQ. Trimming took 0 bases from V and 2 from J; bases not matched to a gene: 7. This CDR3 is built from 17 residues.

This chain joins TRBV6-6 and TRBJ2-7; 10 positions match TRBD1. V was clipped by 4 bases and J by 3 bases; unmatched bases: 6. Germline V gene sequence: CDR1 MNHNY, CDR2 SVGAGI (reference sequence). The CDR3 contains 15 residues. The CDR3 DNA is TGTGCCAGCAGTTTGCGGGACAGGGGAATCTACGAGCAGTACTTC. Its translation: CASSLRDRGIYEQYF.

This clonotype was detected a few times. J is TRBJ2-1 and V is TRBV7-9; D is perhaps TRBD1 (6 bases). Germline V lookup: CDR1 SEHNR, CDR2 FQNEAQ (reference sequence). Between the trimmed V and J ends, which lost 3 bases and 6 bases, there was a span of 15 bases. CDR3 size: 15 residues. This chain's CDR3 is CASSFEQGKGNEQFF. The CDR3 DNA sequence: TGTGCCAGCAGCTTTGAACAGGGAAAAGGCAATGAGCAGTTCTTC.

The V and J genes are TRBV20-1 and TRBJ1-4, with D possibly being TRBD1 (6 bases). The CDR3 has 14 residues. V gave up 3 bases and J gave up 8 bases, with 16 bases separating them. The germline gives CDR1 DFQATT, CDR2 SNEGSKA (reference sequence). DNA of the CDR3: TGCAGTGCTAGGGGACACAAGGATCAGGAAAAACTGTTTTTT. Protein sequence: CSARGHKDQEKLFF.

This rearrangement joins TRBV7-2 to TRBJ2-7; TRBD2 aligns across 10 bases. V dropped 3 bases and J dropped 7; count of bases not matched to a gene: 9. Germline CDR1 and CDR2: SGHTA and FQGNSA. There are 15 residues in the CDR3. CDR3 loop: CASSFSSGRSWEQYF. The CDR3, as DNA: TGTGCCAGCAGCTTCTCTAGCGGGAGATCGTGGGAGCAGTACTTC.